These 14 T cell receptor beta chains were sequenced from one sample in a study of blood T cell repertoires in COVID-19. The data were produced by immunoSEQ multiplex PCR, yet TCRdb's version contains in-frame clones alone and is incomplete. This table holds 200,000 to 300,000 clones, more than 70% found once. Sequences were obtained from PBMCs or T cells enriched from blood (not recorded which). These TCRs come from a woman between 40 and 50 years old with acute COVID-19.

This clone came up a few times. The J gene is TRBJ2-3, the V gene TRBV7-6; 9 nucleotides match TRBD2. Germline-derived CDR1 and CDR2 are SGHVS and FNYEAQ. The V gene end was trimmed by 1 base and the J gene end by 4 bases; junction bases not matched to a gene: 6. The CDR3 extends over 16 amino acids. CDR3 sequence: CASSLGAGGPSDTQYF. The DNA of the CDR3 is TGTGCCAGCAGCTTAGGTGCGGGGGGGCCGTCAGATACGCAGTATTTT.

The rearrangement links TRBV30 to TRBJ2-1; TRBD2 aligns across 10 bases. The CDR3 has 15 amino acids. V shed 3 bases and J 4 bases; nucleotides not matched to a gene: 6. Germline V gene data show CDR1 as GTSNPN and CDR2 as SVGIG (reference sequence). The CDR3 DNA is TGTGCCTGGAGGAGAGCTAGCGGGAGTTACAATGAGCAGTTCTTC. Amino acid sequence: CAWRRASGSYNEQFF.

Here the CDR3 DNA reads TGTGCCAGTTGGGGGGAACTGAGCTCTGGAAACACCATATATTTT. It specifies CASWGELSSGNTIYF. The chain is built from TRBV6-5 and TRBJ1-3, with a weak D call TRBD1 (5 bases). Germline V CDR1 and CDR2: MNHEY, SVGAGI. Trimming removed 9 bases at V and 0 bases at J, with 15 bases between. The CDR3 is 15 amino acids.

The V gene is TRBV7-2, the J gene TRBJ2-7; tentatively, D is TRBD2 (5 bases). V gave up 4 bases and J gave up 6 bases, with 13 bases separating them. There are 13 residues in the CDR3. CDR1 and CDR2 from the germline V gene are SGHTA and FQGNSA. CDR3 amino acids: CASSSPRVREQYF. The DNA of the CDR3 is TGTGCCAGCAGCTCCCCGCGGGTCCGCGAGCAGTACTTC. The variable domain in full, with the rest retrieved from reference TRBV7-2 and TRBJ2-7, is GAGVSQSPSNKVTEKGKDVELRCDPISGHTALYWYRQSLGQGLEFLIYFQGNSAPDKSGLPSDRFSAERTGGSVSTLTIQRTQQEDSAVYLCASSSPRVREQYFGPGTRLTVT.

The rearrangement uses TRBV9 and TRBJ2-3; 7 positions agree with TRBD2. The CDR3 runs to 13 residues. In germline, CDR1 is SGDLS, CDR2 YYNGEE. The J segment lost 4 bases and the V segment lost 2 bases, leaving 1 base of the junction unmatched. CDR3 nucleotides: TGTGCCAGCAGCGTCCGGGGGGCAGATACGCAGTATTTT. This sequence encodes CASSVRGADTQYF.

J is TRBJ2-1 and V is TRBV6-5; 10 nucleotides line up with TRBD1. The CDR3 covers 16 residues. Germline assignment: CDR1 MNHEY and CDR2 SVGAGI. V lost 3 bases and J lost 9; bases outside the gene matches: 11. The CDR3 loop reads CASSYIGTGAVGEQFF. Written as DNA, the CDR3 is TGTGCCAGCAGTTATATTGGGACAGGGGCGGTTGGTGAGCAGTTCTTC.

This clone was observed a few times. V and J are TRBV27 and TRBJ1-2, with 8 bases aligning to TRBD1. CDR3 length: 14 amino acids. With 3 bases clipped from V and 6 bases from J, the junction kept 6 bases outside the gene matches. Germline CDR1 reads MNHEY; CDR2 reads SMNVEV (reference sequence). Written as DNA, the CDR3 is TGTGCCAGCAGTTTGGGGGGCAGGGGGCATGGCTACACCTTC. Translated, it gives CASSLGGRGHGYTF.

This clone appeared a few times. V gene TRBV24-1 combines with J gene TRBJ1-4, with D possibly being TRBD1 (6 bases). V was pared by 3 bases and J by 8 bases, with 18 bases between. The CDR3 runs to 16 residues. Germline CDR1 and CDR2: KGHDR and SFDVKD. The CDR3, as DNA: TGTGCCACCAGTGATCCCCGAGGGGGTAAGGACGAAAAACTGTTTTTT. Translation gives CATSDPRGGKDEKLFF.

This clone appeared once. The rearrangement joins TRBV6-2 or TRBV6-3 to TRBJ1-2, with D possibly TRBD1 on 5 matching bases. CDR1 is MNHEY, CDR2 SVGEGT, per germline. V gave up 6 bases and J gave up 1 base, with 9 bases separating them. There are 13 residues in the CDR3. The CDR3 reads CASSGDFNYGYTF. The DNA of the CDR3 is TGTGCCAGCAGCGGGGACTTTAACTATGGCTACACCTTC.

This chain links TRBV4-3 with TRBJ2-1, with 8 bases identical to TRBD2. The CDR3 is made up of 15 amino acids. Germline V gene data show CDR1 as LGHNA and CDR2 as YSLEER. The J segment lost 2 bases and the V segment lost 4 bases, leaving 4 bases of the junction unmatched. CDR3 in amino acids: CASSLSGTTYNEQFF. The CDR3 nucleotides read TGCGCCAGCAGCCTTAGCGGGACCACCTACAATGAGCAGTTCTTC.

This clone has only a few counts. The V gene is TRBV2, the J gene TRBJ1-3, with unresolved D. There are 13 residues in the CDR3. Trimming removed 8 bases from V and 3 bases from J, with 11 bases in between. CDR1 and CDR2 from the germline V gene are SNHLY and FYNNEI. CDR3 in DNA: TGTGCCAGCGGAGGAACTAGTGGAAACACCATATATTTT. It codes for CASGGTSGNTIYF.

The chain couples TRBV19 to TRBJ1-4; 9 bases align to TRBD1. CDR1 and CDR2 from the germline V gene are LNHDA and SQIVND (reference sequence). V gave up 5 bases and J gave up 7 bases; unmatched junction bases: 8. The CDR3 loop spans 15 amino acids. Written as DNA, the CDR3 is TGTGCCAGTAGTGGCACAGGGGGCGGAGGTGAAAAACTGTTTTTT. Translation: CASSGTGGGGEKLFF.

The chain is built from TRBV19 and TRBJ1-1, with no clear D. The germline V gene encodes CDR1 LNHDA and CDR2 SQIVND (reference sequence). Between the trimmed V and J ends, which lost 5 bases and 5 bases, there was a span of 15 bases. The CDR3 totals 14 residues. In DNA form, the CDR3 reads TGTGCCAGTAGTCCCCGGGGAGTAGGGACTGAAGCTTTCTTT. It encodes CASSPRGVGTEAFF.

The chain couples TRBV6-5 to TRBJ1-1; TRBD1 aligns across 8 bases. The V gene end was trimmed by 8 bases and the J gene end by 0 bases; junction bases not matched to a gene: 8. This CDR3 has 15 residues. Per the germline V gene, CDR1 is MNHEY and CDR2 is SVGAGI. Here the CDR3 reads CASRGTGGLNTEAFF. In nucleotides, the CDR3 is TGTGCCAGCCGAGGAACAGGGGGTCTGAACACTGAAGCTTTCTTT.